This TCR beta chain was found in a study of HIV-infected patients and healthy controls. The sample holds a few counts of this clonotype. Using its own MiXCR run on the 5' RACE reads, TCRdb lists one record per CDR3 protein. The profile shows more than 60,000 distinct CDR3 sequences, 15% to 20% of them singletons. J lost 8 bases, V lost 1 base, and 11 bases had no gene match. This CDR3 comprises 15 residues. In germline, CDR1 is SGHDT, CDR2 YYEEEE. Sequenced: CD4+ T cells from blood. This clonotype was sampled from a human donor in good health. The chain carries TRBV5-6 and TRBJ1-2, with 7 bases fitting TRBD1. The CDR3 region is CASSLLGRGIDGYTF. CDR3 nucleotides: TGTGCCAGCAGCTTGTTGGGCAGGGGGATCGACGGCTACACCTTC.